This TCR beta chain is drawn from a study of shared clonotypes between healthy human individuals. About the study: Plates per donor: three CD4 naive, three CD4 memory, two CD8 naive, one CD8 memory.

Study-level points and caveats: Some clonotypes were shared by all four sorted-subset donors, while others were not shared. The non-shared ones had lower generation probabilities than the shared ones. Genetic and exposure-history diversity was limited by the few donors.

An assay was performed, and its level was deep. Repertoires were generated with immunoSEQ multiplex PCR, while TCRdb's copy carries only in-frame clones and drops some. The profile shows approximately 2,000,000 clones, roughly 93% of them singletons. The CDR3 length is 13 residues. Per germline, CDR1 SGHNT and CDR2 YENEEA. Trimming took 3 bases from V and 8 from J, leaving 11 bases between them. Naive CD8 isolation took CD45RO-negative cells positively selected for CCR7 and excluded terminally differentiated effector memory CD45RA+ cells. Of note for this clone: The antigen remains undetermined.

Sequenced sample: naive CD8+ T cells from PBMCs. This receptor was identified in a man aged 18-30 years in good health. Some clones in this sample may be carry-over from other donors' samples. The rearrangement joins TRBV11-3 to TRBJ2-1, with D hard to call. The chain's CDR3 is CASSFDSRDEQFF. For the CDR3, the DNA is TGTGCCAGCAGCTTTGACTCCCGGGATGAGCAGTTCTTC.